There are a few counts of the clone carrying this T cell receptor (beta chain). Germline V CDR1 and CDR2: LGHDT, YNNKEL (reference sequence). Trimming took off 0 bases at V and 3 bases at J, with 15 bases between the two ends. The CDR3 has 16 amino acids. The data were taken from a study of regulatory T cells in long-lasting Graves disease. Time point described: newly diagnosed GD, antithyroid drugs for less than 3 months. Generation of the TCR library employed RNA extracted from PBMCs. Construction of the TCR beta libraries employed iRepertoire HTBI primers in conjunction with Arm-PCR of CDR3 regions. MiXCR, applied by TCRdb to the multiplex PCR reads, yields one record per CDR3 protein. The table shows around 420,000 distinct CDR3 sequences, with 15% occurring only once.

This specimen consisted of peripheral blood mononuclear cells (PBMCs), obtained at new diagnosis, from a patient treated with antithyroid drugs. This sequence joins TRBV3-1 and TRBJ2-7; D might be TRBD2 (5 bases). This receptor was identified in a female donor with Graves disease. CDR3 residues: CASSQESSGPFYEQYF. For the CDR3, the DNA is TGTGCCAGCAGCCAAGAATCCAGCGGACCCTTCTACGAGCAGTACTTC.